Here is one T cell receptor beta chain with its context. What it binds is not known. The source of the sample is a study of cytomegalovirus exposure and HLA in healthy donors. The V gene's germline CDR1 is SNHLY and CDR2 FYNNEI. With 4 bases removed from V and 0 bases from J, the gap between germline ends came to 10 bases. The CDR3 consists of 15 residues. Libraries were prepared by immunoSEQ multiplex PCR; TCRdb keeps only in-frame clonotypes and omits some of them. The repertoire holds 120,000 to 150,000 clones, with approximately 86% as singletons. Overall study findings and caveats: It was confirmed in vitro that a few of the CMV-associated chains were specific for CMV antigens.

V and J are TRBV2 and TRBJ2-1, with D perhaps TRBD2 (6 bases). Sequencing was done on a sample of PBMCs. This receptor was taken from a man younger than 35 in good health and CMV-seropositive. The CDR3 sequence is CASSVREPSYNEQFF. The CDR3 DNA sequence: TGTGCCAGCAGTGTACGGGAGCCCTCCTACAATGAGCAGTTCTTC.